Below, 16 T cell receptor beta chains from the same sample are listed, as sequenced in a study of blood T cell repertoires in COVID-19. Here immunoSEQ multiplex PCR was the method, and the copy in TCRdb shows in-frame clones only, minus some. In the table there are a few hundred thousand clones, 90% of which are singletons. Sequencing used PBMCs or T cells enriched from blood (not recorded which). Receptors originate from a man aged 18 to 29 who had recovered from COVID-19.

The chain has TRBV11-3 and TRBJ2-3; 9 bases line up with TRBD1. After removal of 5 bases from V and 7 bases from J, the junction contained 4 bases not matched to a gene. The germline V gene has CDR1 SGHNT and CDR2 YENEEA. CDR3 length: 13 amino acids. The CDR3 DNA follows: TGTGCCAGCAGCCCCGGGACAGGGAATACGCAGTATTTT. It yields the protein CASSPGTGNTQYF.

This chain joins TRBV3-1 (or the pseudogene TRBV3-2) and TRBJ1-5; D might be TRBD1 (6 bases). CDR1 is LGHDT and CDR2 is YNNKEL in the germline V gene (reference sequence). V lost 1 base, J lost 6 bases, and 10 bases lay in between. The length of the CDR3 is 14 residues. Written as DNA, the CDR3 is TGTGCCAGCAGCCAAGGGCAGGGGCTTCAGCCCCAGCATTTT. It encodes CASSQGQGLQPQHF.

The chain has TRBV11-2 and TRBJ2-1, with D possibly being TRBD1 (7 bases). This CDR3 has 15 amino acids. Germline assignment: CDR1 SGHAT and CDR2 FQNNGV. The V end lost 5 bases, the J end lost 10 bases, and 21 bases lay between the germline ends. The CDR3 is CASSPPQWRGQEQFF. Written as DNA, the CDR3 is TGTGCCAGCAGCCCCCCCCAGTGGAGGGGGCAGGAGCAGTTCTTC.

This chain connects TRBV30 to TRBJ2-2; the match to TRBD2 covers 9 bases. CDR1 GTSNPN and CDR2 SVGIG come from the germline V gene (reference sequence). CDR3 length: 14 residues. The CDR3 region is CARTGTSSTGELFF. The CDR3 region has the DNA TGTGCGCGAACCGGGACTAGCTCTACCGGGGAGCTGTTTTTT.

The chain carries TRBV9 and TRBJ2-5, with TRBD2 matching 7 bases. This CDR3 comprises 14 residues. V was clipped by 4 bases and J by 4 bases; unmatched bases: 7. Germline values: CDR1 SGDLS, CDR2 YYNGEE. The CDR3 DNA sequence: TGTGCCAGCAGCTCGTCCCCGGGGGGAGAGACCCAGTACTTC. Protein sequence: CASSSSPGGETQYF.

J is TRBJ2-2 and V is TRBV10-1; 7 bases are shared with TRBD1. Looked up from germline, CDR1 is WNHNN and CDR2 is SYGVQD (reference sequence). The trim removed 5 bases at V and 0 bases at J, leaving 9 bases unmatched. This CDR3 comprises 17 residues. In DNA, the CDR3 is TGCGCCAGCAGTCGAGGGACAGCAAACTCGAACACCGGGGAGCTGTTTTTT. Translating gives CASSRGTANSNTGELFF.

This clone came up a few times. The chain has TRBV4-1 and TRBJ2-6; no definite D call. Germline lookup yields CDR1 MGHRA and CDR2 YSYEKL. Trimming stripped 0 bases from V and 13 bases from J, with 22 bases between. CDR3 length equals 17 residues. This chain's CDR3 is CASSQDFNPIHSGVLTF. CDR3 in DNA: TGCGCCAGCAGCCAAGATTTCAACCCAATTCACTCCGGGGTCCTGACTTTC.

CDR3 in DNA: TGTGCCAGCAGCCGAGTCCCGGGACAGGGATTCAATCAGCCCCAGCATTTT. Its protein is CASSRVPGQGFNQPQHF. The chain combines TRBV7-8 with TRBJ1-5, with 9 bases lining up with TRBD1. The germline V gene has CDR1 SGHVS and CDR2 FQNEAQ. The V gene end was trimmed by 5 bases and the J gene end by 3 bases; junction bases not matched to a gene: 11. This CDR3 contains 17 residues.

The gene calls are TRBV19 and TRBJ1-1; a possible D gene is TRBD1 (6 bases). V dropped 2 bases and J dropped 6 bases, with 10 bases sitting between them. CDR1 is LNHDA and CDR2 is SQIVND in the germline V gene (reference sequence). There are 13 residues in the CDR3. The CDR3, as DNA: TGTGCCAGTAGTATAACAGGGACCGCTGAAGCTTTCTTT. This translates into CASSITGTAEAFF.

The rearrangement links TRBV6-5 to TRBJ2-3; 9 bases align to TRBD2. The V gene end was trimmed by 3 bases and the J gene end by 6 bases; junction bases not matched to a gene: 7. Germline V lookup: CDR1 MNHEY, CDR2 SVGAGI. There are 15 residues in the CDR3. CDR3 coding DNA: TGTGCCAGCAGTTATAGAGTAGCGGGAGCGGATACGCAGTATTTT. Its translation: CASSYRVAGADTQYF.

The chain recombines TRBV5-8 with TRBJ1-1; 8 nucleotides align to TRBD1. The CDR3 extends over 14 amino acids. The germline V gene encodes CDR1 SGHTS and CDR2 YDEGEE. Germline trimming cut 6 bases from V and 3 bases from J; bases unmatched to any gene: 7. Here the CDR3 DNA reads TGTGCCAGCACCATACAGGGGGGAGACACTGAAGCTTTCTTT. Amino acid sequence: CASTIQGGDTEAFF.

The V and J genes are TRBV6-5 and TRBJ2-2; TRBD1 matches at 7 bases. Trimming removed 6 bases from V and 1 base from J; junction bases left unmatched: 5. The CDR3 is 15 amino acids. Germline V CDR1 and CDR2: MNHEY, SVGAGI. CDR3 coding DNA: TGTGCCAGCAGCGTCACAGGGGTGAACACCGGGGAGCTGTTTTTT. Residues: CASSVTGVNTGELFF.

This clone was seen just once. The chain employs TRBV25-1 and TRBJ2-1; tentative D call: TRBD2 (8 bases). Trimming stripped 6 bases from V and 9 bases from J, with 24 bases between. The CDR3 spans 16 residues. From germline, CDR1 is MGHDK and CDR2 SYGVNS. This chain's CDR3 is CASSQAGAGGSGEQFF. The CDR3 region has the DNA TGTGCCAGCAGCCAAGCGGGGGCAGGGGGTTCGGGTGAGCAGTTCTTC.

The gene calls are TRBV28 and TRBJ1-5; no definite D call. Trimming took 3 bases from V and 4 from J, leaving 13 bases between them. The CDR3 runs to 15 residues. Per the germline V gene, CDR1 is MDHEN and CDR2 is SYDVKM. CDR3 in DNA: TGTGCCAGCAGTTTCGATGCCCACAGTAATCAGCCCCAGCATTTT. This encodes CASSFDAHSNQPQHF.

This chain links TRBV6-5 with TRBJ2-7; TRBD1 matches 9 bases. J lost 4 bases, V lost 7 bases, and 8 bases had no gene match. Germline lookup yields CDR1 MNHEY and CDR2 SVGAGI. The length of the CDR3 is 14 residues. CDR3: CASNRDRVTYEQYF. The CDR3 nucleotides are TGTGCCAGCAATCGGGACAGGGTTACGTACGAGCAGTACTTC.

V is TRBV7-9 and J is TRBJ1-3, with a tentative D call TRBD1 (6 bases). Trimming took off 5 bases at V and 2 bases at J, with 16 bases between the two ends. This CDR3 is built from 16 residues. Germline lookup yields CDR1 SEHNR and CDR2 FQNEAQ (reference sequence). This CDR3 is CASSHPGGAPGNTIYF. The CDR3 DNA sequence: TGTGCCAGCAGCCATCCCGGGGGGGCCCCTGGAAACACCATATATTTT.